This note documents a single TCR beta chain sequence. What this receptor recognizes is not known. Base-call qualities are not available, and no considerably larger clone is one nucleotide away. CDR1 and CDR2 (MNHEY, SVGAGI) derive from the germline V gene. The CDR3 starts with the cysteine, ends with the phenylalanine, and has 13 residues. Here the CDR3 DNA is all that survives: 39 bases in frame from base 1. The junction carries 14 bases between V and J, which are trimmed by 6 bases and 6 bases respectively. This entry is derived from a study of Ad26.COV2.S vaccination and SARS-CoV-2 variants (dated by TCRdb to 2020 to 2022). For the study in its entirety: Donors in the vaccine arm were drawn from COV1001, a phase I-IIa trial of Ad26.COV2.S in healthy adults that was multicentre, randomized, double-blind and placebo-controlled. Dosing of Ad26.COV2.S was intramuscular, at either 5x10^10 or 1x10^11 viral particles, delivered as one shot or as two shots spaced 56 days apart. TCRbeta repertoire sequencing was used to assess the specificity and breadth of SARS-CoV-2-reactive T cell receptors after Ad26.COV2.S vaccination. A total of around 32 samples were included in the TCR-sequenced set, comprising around 19 Ad26.COV2.S vaccine recipients, 5 placebo recipients and 8 SARS-CoV-2 convalescent individuals. Participants in the trial were split at random into five groups of five each, receiving low-dose or high-dose Ad26.COV2.S once or twice, or else placebo on both occasions. Blinding of investigators to trial group allocation was maintained during experiments and outcome assessment. Paper-wide results and their limitations: According to the authors, total T cell responses may have been underestimated by the TCR breadth and depth analyses. Substantial breadth of spike-specific CD8+ and CD4+ T cell responses was reported after vaccination. Higher spike-specific TCR breadth was observed in Ad26.COV2.S recipients than in placebo recipients (P = 0.0014). Comparable non-spike TCR breadth was observed between vaccine and placebo recipients, consistent with only spike being contained in the vaccine. The study lacked the statistical power to compare responses across vaccine doses or regimens.

The immunoSEQ Assay was the method used to sequence TCRbeta CDR3 regions. After extraction, genomic DNA underwent amplification by bias-controlled multiplex PCR, followed by high-throughput sequencing. From the authors' description of their analysis: To quantify the absolute abundance of every unique TCRbeta CDR3 region, sequences were collapsed and filtered. T cell fraction was estimated by normalizing TCRbeta template counts to usable DNA, which was measured by amplifying reference genes present in all nucleated cells. Repertoire TCRs were annotated as SARS-CoV-2-specific by exact matching of V gene, CDR3 amino acid sequence and J gene to a known reactive TCR set. MIRA supplied the reference SARS-CoV-2 TCR set, which was filtered for enrichment in COVID-19-positive ImmuneCODE repertoires so that public or cross-reactive TCRs were removed. Using the MIRA antigens, annotated TCRs were further analysed by specific ORF or by position within an ORF. Breadth was defined as the number of annotated unique rearrangements divided by the total number of unique productive rearrangements, and depth was defined as the summed frequency of the annotated unique rearrangements. Group comparisons of TCR breadth used two-sided Wilcoxon rank-sum tests. TCRdb took this table from immuneACCESS and kept in-frame rearrangements with V and J called. Such tables lack part of the clones; where checked against another copy, unresolved V genes explain under half of the gap, and the rest is unexplained. Clonal size and the V and J genes are those of that table, whereas D and trimming came from the DNA. Counted in this sample were a few hundred thousand clones; 83% of them appeared once. The ten largest clones take up approximately 7% of the sample.

Interpreted using the paper, the treatment or condition label stands for: around 19 received Ad26.COV2.S at low or high dose, single or two shots; about 5 received placebo; per-sample allocation not given. For vaccine and placebo recipients, the sequenced repertoires came from samples collected on day 63 after the first injection. Cohort 1b enrolled some 25 adults aged 18-55 years at a single site in Boston, USA, between 29 July and 7 August 2020. Ad26.COV2.S consisted of a replication-incompetent adenovirus type 26 vector by which a prefusion-stabilized SARS-CoV-2 spike protein from the original Wuhan strain was expressed.

This chain joins TRBV6-5 to TRBJ1-2, with the D gene too uncertain to name. Source: peripheral blood, taken in a trial of Ad26.COV2.S vaccine versus placebo. The TCR comes from a person between 18 and 60 years old who received the Ad26.COV2.S COVID-19 vaccine or a placebo. DNA sequence: TGTGCCAGCAGCACAAGCCCGAGGGATGGCTACACCTTC. Its product reads: CASSTSPRDGYTF.